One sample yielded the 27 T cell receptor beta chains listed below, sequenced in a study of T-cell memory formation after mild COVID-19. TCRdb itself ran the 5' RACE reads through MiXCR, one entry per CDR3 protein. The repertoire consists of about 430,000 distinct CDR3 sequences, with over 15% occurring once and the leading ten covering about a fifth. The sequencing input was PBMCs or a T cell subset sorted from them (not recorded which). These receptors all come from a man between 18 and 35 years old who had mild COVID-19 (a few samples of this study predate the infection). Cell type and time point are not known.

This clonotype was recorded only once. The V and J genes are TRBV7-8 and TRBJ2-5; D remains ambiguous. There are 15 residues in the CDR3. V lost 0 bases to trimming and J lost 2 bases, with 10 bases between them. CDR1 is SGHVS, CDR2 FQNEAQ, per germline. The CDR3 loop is CASSLARTTQETQYF. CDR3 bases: TGTGCCAGCAGCTTAGCGCGGACCACTCAAGAGACCCAGTACTTC.

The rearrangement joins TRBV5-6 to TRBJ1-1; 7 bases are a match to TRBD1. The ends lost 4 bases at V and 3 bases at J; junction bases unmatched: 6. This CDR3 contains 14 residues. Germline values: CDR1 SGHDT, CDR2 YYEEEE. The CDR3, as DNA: TGTGCCAGCAGCCTATACGACAGGGACACTGAAGCTTTCTTT. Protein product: CASSLYDRDTEAFF.

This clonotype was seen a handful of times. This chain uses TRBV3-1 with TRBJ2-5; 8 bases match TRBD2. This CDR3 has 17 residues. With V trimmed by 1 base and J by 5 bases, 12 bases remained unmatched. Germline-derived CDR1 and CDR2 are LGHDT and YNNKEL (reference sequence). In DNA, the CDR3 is TGTGCCAGCAGCCAAGGCGGGGGGCCTTTTGCGAGGGAGACCCAGTACTTC. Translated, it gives CASSQGGGPFARETQYF.

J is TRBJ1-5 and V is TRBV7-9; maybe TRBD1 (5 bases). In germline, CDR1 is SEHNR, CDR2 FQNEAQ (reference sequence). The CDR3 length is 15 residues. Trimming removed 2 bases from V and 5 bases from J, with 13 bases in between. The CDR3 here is CASSLSAGTHQPQHF. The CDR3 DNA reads TGTGCCAGCAGCTTATCGGCAGGGACCCATCAGCCCCAGCATTTT.

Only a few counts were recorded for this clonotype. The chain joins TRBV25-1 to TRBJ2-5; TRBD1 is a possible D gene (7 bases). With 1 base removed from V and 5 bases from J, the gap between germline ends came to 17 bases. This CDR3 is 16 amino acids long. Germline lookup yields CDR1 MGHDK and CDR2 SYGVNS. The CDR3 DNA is TGTGCCAGCAGTGAATTGCCTGGCAGGGGGAGGGAGACCCAGTACTTC. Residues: CASSELPGRGRETQYF.

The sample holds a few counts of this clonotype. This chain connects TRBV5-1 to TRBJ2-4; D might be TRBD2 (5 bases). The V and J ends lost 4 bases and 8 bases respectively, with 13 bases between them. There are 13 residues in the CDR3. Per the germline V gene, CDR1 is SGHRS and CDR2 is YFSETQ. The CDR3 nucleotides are TGCGCCAGCAGCCTACACGACGGGGACATTCAGTACTTC. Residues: CASSLHDGDIQYF. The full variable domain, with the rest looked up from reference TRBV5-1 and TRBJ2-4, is KAGVTQTPRYLIKTRGQQVTLSCSPISGHRSVSWYQQTPGQGLQFLFEYFSETQRNKGNFPGRFSGRQFSNSRSEMNVSTLELGDSALYLCASSLHDGDIQYFGAGTRLSVL.

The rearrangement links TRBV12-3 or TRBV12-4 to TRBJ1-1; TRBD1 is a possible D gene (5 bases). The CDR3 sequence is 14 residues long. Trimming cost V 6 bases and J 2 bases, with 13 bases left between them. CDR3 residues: CASSKRTLNTEAFF. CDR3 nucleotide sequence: TGTGCCAGCAGCAAAAGGACACTTAACACTGAAGCTTTCTTT.

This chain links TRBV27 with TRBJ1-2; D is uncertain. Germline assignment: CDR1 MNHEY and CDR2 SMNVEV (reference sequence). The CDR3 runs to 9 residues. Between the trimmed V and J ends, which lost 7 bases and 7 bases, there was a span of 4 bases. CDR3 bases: TGTGCCAGCACAGGTGGCTACACCTTC. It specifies CASTGGYTF.

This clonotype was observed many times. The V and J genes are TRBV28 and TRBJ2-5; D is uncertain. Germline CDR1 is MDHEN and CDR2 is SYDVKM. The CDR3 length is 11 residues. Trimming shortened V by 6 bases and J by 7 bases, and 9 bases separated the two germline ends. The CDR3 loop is CASSSMGTQYF. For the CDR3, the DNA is TGTGCCAGCAGCTCTATGGGGACCCAGTACTTC.

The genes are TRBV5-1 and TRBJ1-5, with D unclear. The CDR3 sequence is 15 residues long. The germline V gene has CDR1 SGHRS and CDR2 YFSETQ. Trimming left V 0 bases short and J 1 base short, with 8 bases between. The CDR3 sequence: CASSLAGLSNQPQHF. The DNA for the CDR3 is TGCGCCAGCAGCTTGGCCGGGTTAAGCAATCAGCCCCAGCATTTT.

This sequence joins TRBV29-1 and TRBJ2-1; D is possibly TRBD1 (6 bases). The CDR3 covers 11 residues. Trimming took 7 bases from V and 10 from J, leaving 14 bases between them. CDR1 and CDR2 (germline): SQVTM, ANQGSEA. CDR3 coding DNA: TGCAGCGGTCCCCCACAGGGAGAGCAGTTCTTC. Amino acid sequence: CSGPPQGEQFF.

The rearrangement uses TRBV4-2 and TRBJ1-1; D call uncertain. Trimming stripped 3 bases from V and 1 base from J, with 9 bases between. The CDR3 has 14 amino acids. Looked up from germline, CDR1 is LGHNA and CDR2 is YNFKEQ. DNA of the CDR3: TGTGCCAGCAGCCACGGTATTAAGAACACTGAAGCTTTCTTT. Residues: CASSHGIKNTEAFF.

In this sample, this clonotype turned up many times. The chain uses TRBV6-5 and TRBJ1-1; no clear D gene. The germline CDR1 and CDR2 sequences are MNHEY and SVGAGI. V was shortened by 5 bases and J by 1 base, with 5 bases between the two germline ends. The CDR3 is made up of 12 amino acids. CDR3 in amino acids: CASSNRNTEAFF. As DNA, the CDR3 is TGTGCCAGCAGTAACAGGAACACTGAAGCTTTCTTT.

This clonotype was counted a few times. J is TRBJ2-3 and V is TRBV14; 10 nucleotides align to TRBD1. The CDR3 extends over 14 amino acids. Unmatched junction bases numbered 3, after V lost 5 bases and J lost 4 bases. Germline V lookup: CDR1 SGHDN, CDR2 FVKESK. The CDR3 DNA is TGTGCCAGCAGCTTGACAGGGGGCGCAGATACGCAGTATTTT. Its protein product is CASSLTGGADTQYF. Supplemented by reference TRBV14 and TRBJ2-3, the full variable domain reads EAGVTQFPSHSVIEKGQTVTLRCDPISGHDNLYWYRRVMGKEIKFLLHFVKESKQDESGMPNNRFLAERTGGTYSTLKVQPAELEDSGVYFCASSLTGGADTQYFGPGTRLTVL.

The CDR3 DNA reads as TGTGCCAGCAGCTTAGGGGTCGGGACACACTACGAGCAGTACTTC. This gives the protein CASSLGVGTHYEQYF. The rearrangement joins TRBV7-2 to TRBJ2-7, with D possibly TRBD1 on 6 matching bases. Trimming stripped 1 base from V and 3 bases from J, with 13 bases between. The CDR3 loop spans 15 amino acids. Germline CDR1 and CDR2: SGHTA and FQGNSA.

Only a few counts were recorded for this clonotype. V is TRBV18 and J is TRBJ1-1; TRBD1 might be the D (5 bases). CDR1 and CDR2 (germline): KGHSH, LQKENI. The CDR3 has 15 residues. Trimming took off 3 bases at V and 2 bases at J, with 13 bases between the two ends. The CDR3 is CASSPQRDHNTEAFF. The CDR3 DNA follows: TGTGCCAGCTCACCCCAAAGGGACCATAACACTGAAGCTTTCTTT.

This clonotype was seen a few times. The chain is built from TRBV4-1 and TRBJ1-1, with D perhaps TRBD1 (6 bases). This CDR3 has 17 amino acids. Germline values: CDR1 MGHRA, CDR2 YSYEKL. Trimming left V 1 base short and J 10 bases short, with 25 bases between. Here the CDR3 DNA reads TGCGCCAGCAGCCAAGGCTTGGACCTGGGGGGCAGGGCAGGAGCTTTCTTT. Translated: CASSQGLDLGGRAGAFF.

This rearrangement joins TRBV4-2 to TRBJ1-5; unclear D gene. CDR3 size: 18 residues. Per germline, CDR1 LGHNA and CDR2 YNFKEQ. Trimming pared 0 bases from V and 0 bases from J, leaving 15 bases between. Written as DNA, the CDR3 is TGTGCCAGCAGCCAAGAATATTTAGGAGCCCTTAGCAATCAGCCCCAGCATTTT. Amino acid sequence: CASSQEYLGALSNQPQHF.

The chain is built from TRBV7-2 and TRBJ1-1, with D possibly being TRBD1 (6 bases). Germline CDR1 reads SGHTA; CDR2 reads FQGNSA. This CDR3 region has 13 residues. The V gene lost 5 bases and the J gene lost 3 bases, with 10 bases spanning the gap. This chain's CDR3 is CASSKYRDTEAFF. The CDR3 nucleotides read TGTGCCAGCAGCAAATACAGGGACACTGAAGCTTTCTTT.

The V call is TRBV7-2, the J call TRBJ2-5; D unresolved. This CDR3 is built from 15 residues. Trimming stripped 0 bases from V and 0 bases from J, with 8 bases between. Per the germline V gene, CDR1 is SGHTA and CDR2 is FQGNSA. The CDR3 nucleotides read TGTGCCAGCAGCTTAGCGAACGGGTACCAAGAGACCCAGTACTTC. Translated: CASSLANGYQETQYF.

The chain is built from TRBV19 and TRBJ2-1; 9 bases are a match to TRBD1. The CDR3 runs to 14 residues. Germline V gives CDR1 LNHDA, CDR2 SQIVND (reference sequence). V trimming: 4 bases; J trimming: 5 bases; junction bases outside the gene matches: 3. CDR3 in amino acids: CASSTGQGNNEQFF. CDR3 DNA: TGTGCCAGTAGTACGGGACAGGGTAACAATGAGCAGTTCTTC.

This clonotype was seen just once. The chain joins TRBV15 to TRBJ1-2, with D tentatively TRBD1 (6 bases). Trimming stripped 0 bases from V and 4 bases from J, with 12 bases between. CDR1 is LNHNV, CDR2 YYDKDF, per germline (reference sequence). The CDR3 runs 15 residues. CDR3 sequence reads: CATSRDAGQIYGYTF. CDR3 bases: TGTGCCACCAGCAGAGATGCCGGACAGATCTATGGCTACACCTTC.

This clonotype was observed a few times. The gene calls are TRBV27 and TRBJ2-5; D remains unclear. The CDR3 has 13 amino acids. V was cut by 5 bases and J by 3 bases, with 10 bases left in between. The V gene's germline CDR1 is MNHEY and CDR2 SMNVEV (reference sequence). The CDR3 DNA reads TGTGCCAGCAGTAAGGGCCTCGAAGAGACCCAGTACTTC. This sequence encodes CASSKGLEETQYF.

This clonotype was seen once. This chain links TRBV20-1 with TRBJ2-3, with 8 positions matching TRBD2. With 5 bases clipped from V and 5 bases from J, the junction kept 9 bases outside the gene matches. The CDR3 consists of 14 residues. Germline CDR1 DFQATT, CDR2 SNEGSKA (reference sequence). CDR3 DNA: TGCAGTGCTCTCGGGGGGGCCCGGGGAGATACGCAGTATTTT. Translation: CSALGGARGDTQYF.

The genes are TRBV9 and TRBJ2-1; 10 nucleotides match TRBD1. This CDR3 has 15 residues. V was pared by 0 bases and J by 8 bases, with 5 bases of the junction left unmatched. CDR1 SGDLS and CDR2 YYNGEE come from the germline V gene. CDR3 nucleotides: TGTGCCAGCAGCGTAGGGGGACAGGGGTATTATGAGCAGTTCTTC. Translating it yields CASSVGGQGYYEQFF.

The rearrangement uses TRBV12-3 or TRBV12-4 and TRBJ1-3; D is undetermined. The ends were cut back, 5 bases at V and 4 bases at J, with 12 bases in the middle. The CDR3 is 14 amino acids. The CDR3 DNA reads TGTGCCAGCAGTGCGTCGGCAGGCGGAAACACCATATATTTT. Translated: CASSASAGGNTIYF.

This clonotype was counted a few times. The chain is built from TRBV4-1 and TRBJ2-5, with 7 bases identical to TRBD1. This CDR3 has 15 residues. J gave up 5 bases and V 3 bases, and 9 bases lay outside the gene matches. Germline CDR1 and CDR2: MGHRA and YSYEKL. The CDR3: CASSQAPTGYETQYF. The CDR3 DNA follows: TGCGCCAGCAGCCAGGCTCCGACAGGGTACGAGACCCAGTACTTC.